This TCR beta chain stems from a study of cytomegalovirus exposure and HLA in healthy donors. The PCR made use of 60 Vbeta and 13 Jbeta primers. Clones were sequenced by immunoSEQ multiplex PCR, and TCRdb holds only the in-frame ones, with some missing. The repertoire holds 150,000 to 160,000 clones, with roughly 74% as singletons. The germline V gene encodes CDR1 LNHNV and CDR2 YYDKDF (reference sequence). The trim removed 8 bases at V and 0 bases at J, leaving 6 bases unmatched. The length of the CDR3 is 15 residues. The receptor comes from a man aged 18 to 29 in good health and CMV-seronegative. Sequenced input: PBMCs. The chain couples TRBV15 to TRBJ2-2, with TRBD1 matching 7 bases. For the CDR3, the DNA is TGTGCCACCCACCCGGGACAGCCGAACACCGGGGAGCTGTTTTTT. Its protein product is CATHPGQPNTGELFF.